The 22 T cell receptor beta chains below come from one sample, sequenced in a study of T-cell memory formation after mild COVID-19. TCRdb re-analysed the 5' RACE reads in MiXCR, keeping a single row per CDR3 protein. The table has about 360,000 distinct CDR3 sequences, over 13% seen once. Sequencing input: PBMCs or a T cell subset sorted from them (not recorded which). These receptors were obtained from a man between 18 and 29 years old who had mild COVID-19 (a few samples of this study predate the infection). Cell type and time point are not known.

The chain is built from TRBV15 and TRBJ2-5, with D tentatively TRBD1 (6 bases). Trimming removed 0 bases from V and 5 bases from J, with 13 bases in between. CDR3 size: 15 residues. In germline, CDR1 is LNHNV, CDR2 YYDKDF (reference sequence). This chain's CDR3 is CATSRDRGEEETQYF. For the CDR3, the DNA is TGTGCCACCAGCAGAGACAGGGGAGAAGAGGAGACCCAGTACTTC.

This clonotype turned up a few times. V usage is TRBV7-3 and J usage is TRBJ2-5, with 7 bases identical to TRBD1. Trimming cost V 4 bases and J 2 bases; bases outside gene matches: 4. The germline CDR1 and CDR2 sequences are SGHTA and FQGTGA. This CDR3 region has 14 residues. This chain's CDR3 is CASSSQGRQETQYF. The CDR3 DNA reads as TGTGCCAGCAGCTCACAGGGGAGACAAGAGACCCAGTACTTC.

The chain is built from TRBV24-1 and TRBJ2-5; 8 bases map to TRBD1. The CDR3 extends over 14 amino acids. V lost 4 bases, J lost 5 bases, and 5 bases stayed unmatched. Germline CDR1 and CDR2: KGHDR and SFDVKD. The CDR3 bases are TGTGCCACCAGTGAACCAGGGGGCGTCGAGACCCAGTACTTC. It yields the protein CATSEPGGVETQYF.

V gene TRBV4-3 combines with J gene TRBJ1-1; D perhaps matches TRBD1 (6 bases). The CDR3 length is 18 residues. Germline loops: CDR1 LGHNA, CDR2 YSLEER. V was shortened by 0 bases and J by 4 bases, with 21 bases between the two germline ends. This chain's CDR3 is CASSQDIVRTGLGTEAFF. The CDR3 DNA is TGCGCCAGCAGCCAAGATATTGTTAGAACAGGGCTGGGCACTGAAGCTTTCTTT.

The chain combines TRBV19 with TRBJ1-5; 10 bases map to TRBD1. The trim removed 4 bases at V and 2 bases at J, leaving 8 bases unmatched. Per germline, CDR1 LNHDA and CDR2 SQIVND (reference sequence). The CDR3 runs 17 residues. The CDR3, as DNA: TGTGCCAGTAGTAGAGACAGGGGGCGGGCTGGCAATCAGCCCCAGCATTTT. This translates into CASSRDRGRAGNQPQHF.

In this sample, this clonotype turned up a few times. V is TRBV7-8 and J is TRBJ1-2; D is undetermined. Trimming removed 1 base from V and 8 bases from J, with 8 bases in between. The germline gives CDR1 SGHVS, CDR2 FQNEAQ. This CDR3 spans 12 amino acids. CDR3 coding DNA: TGTGCCAGCAGCTTAGAAGGAACCGGCTACACCTTC. It encodes CASSLEGTGYTF.

V usage is TRBV28 and J usage is TRBJ2-2, with 8 nucleotides matching TRBD2. The CDR3 has 15 residues. Germline V gene data show CDR1 as MDHEN and CDR2 as SYDVKM. Unmatched junction bases numbered 8, after V lost 6 bases and J lost 5 bases. The DNA for the CDR3 is TGTGCCAGCAGGCCGGGGGGGCCCAAGACCGGGGAGCTGTTTTTT. This sequence encodes CASRPGGPKTGELFF.

The gene calls are TRBV12-3 or TRBV12-4 and TRBJ1-2, with a tentative D call TRBD1 (6 bases). The CDR3 has 13 amino acids. V shed 6 bases and J shed 8 bases, with 16 bases lying between them. The CDR3: CASSPLGGHGYTF. CDR3 nucleotides: TGTGCCAGCAGCCCCCTTGGGGGGCACGGCTACACCTTC.

This clonotype was seen a few times. The J gene is TRBJ1-4, the V gene TRBV7-2; D possibly corresponds to TRBD1 (5 bases). CDR3 length: 15 residues. Trimming stripped 5 bases from V and 5 bases from J, with 15 bases between. The germline V gene encodes CDR1 SGHTA and CDR2 FQGNSA. CDR3 DNA: TGTGCCAGCAGCGACCCTTGGAGGGGAAATGAAAAACTGTTTTTT. Translated, it gives CASSDPWRGNEKLFF. Together with reference TRBV7-2 and TRBJ1-4, the CDR3 gives the full variable domain: GAGVSQSPSNKVTEKGKDVELRCDPISGHTALYWYRQSLGQGLEFLIYFQGNSAPDKSGLPSDRFSAERTGGSVSTLTIQRTQQEDSAVYLCASSDPWRGNEKLFFGSGTQLSVL.

The V call is TRBV7-3, the J call TRBJ2-3; D is unresolved. Deletions cut 2 bases from V and 2 bases from J, with 8 bases between. The CDR3 contains 14 residues. Germline V gene lookup returns CDR1 SGHTA and CDR2 FQGTGA. In DNA form, the CDR3 reads TGTGCCAGCAGCTTACGGATGACCACAGATACGCAGTATTTT. It translates to CASSLRMTTDTQYF.

This chain connects TRBV11-2 to TRBJ2-5; TRBD1 is a possible D gene (6 bases). This CDR3 comprises 14 residues. Germline values: CDR1 SGHAT, CDR2 FQNNGV. Trimming took 2 bases from V and 1 from J, leaving 8 bases between them. The CDR3 protein is CASSLIQGQETQYF. The DNA of the CDR3 is TGTGCCAGCAGCTTAATACAGGGCCAAGAGACCCAGTACTTC.

In its sample, this clonotype was seen a few times. This sequence joins TRBV20-1 and TRBJ1-3; D ambiguous. Deletions cut 0 bases from V and 0 bases from J, with 12 bases between. Germline CDR1 DFQATT, CDR2 SNEGSKA (reference sequence). The CDR3 covers 16 residues. The CDR3 bases are TGCAGTGCTAGAGACCCCGGGCCTTCCTCTGGAAACACCATATATTTT. Encoded protein: CSARDPGPSSGNTIYF.

This clonotype occurred a few times. This chain uses TRBV29-1 with TRBJ2-1, with D tentatively TRBD2 (6 bases). Germline-derived CDR1 and CDR2 are SQVTM and ANQGSEA. Between the trimmed V and J ends, which lost 3 bases and 3 bases, there was a span of 6 bases. The CDR3 spans 12 residues. The CDR3 nucleotides read TGCAGCGTTGAGCGGGACTACAATGAGCAGTTCTTC. It codes for CSVERDYNEQFF.

The CDR3 DNA reads TGCGCCAGCAGCTTCAGGGGAAGGGGGAATGAGCAGTTCTTC. It specifies CASSFRGRGNEQFF. The chain recombines TRBV5-1 with TRBJ2-1, with a weak D call TRBD1 (6 bases). V gave up 2 bases and J gave up 7 bases, with 13 bases separating them. From germline, CDR1 is SGHRS and CDR2 YFSETQ. CDR3 length equals 14 residues.

The V and J genes are TRBV20-1 and TRBJ1-3, with D unclear. The CDR3 has 14 residues. Deletions cut 0 bases from V and 2 bases from J, with 8 bases between. Germline CDR1 reads DFQATT; CDR2 reads SNEGSKA (reference sequence). As DNA, the CDR3 is TGCAGTGCTAGAGACAGAGTAACTGGAAACACCATATATTTT. It yields the protein CSARDRVTGNTIYF.

This clonotype was picked up a small number of times. This rearrangement joins TRBV3-1 to TRBJ1-2, with D possibly being TRBD1 (5 bases). V lost 4 bases to trimming and J lost 8 bases, with 14 bases between them. The CDR3 length is 13 residues. Per the germline V gene, CDR1 is LGHDT and CDR2 is YNNKEL (reference sequence). Here the CDR3 DNA reads TGTGCCAGCAGCCGTATCGGGGACTCGGGCTACACCTTC. Its protein is CASSRIGDSGYTF.

Many counts were recorded for this clonotype. This chain joins TRBV9 and TRBJ1-1; D call uncertain. Germline V gives CDR1 SGDLS, CDR2 YYNGEE. The length of the CDR3 is 13 residues. The V gene lost 0 bases and the J gene lost 5 bases, with 8 bases spanning the gap. The chain's CDR3 is CASSVAWQTEAFF. CDR3 DNA: TGTGCCAGCAGCGTAGCATGGCAGACTGAAGCTTTCTTT. The variable domain in full, completed from reference TRBV9 and TRBJ1-1, reads DSGVTQTPKHLITATGQRVTLRCSPRSGDLSVYWYQQSLDQGLQFLIQYYNGEERAKGNILERFSAQQFPDLHSELNLSSLELGDSALYFCASSVAWQTEAFFGQGTRLTVV.

This clonotype showed up many times. This chain joins TRBV20-1 and TRBJ2-2, with D possibly being TRBD1 (6 bases). V was clipped by 6 bases and J by 2 bases, with 13 bases between them. This CDR3 has 14 amino acids. Germline CDR1 and CDR2: DFQATT and SNEGSKA (reference sequence). CDR3 DNA sequence: TGCAGTGCCGCCGGGACAACTAACACCGGGGAGCTGTTTTTT. Protein sequence: CSAAGTTNTGELFF.

This clonotype was seen repeatedly, ten times or more. J is TRBJ2-4 and V is TRBV7-2, with TRBD1 matching 8 bases. CDR3 length: 14 amino acids. V lost 3 bases and J lost 7; bases outside the gene matches: 5. Germline CDR1 and CDR2: SGHTA and FQGNSA. The CDR3 region is CASSFGQGKNIQYF. CDR3 nucleotides: TGTGCCAGCAGCTTTGGACAGGGAAAGAACATTCAGTACTTC.

This clonotype was detected a few times. The chain joins TRBV6-2 or TRBV6-3 to TRBJ2-3; TRBD2 agrees at 11 bases. The V and J ends lost 6 bases and 1 base, in that order; junction bases with no gene match: 6. The CDR3 length is 16 residues. From germline, CDR1 is MNHEY and CDR2 SVGEGT. CDR3 DNA sequence: TGTGCCAGCAGCCTTGGGACTAGCGGACGCACAGATACGCAGTATTTT. Protein: CASSLGTSGRTDTQYF.

This clonotype has a handful of counts. V usage is TRBV5-1 and J usage is TRBJ1-1; tentatively, D is TRBD1 (6 bases). The V end was cut by 3 bases, the J end by 1 base, with 10 bases between. Germline V gives CDR1 SGHRS, CDR2 YFSETQ. This CDR3 is built from 14 residues. The chain's CDR3 is CASSYTGKNTEAFF. The CDR3 nucleotides are TGCGCCAGCAGCTATACAGGGAAGAACACTGAAGCTTTCTTT.

The chain has TRBV29-1 and TRBJ1-2; D call uncertain. This CDR3 contains 13 residues. The V gene's germline CDR1 is SQVTM and CDR2 ANQGSEA. Trimming took off 2 bases at V and 4 bases at J, with 11 bases between the two ends. Here the CDR3 DNA reads TGCAGCGTTGAACCGGGAGTGGGCTATGGCTACACCTTC. Translating gives CSVEPGVGYGYTF.